This TCR beta chain came from a study of monozygotic twins with cystic fibrosis. TCRdb's copy holds only in-frame clones and misses some; the assay was immunoSEQ multiplex PCR. The repertoire consists of 34,000 or so clones, with approximately 90% occurring once and the leading ten covering around 0.19%. Trimming pared 2 bases from V and 4 bases from J, leaving 6 bases between. CDR1 and CDR2 (germline): SEHNR, FQNEAQ (reference sequence). This CDR3 region has 14 residues. This receptor was obtained from a boy aged 2 to 10 with cystic fibrosis. The sample taken for sequencing was blood. This rearrangement joins TRBV7-9 to TRBJ2-6; D is uncertain. The CDR3 sequence: CASSLFPGANVLTF. Here the CDR3 DNA reads TGTGCCAGCAGCTTATTCCCCGGGGCCAACGTCCTGACTTTC.